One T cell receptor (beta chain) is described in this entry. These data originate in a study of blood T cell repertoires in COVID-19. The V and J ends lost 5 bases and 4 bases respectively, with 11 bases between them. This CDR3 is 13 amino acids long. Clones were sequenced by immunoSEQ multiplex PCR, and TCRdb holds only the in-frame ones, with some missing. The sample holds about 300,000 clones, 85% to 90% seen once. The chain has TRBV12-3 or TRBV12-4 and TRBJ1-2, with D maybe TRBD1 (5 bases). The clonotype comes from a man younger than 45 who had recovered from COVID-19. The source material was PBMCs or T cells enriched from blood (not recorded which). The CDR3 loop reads CASSARGGYGYTF. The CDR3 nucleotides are TGTGCCAGCAGTGCGCGGGGGGGCTATGGCTACACCTTC.